This TCR beta chain originates from a study of Graves' ophthalmopathy and Graves' hyperthyroidism. At the level of the study: Peripheral blood was obtained at first diagnosis, ahead of any treatment.

The sequenced template was RNA, covering the TCR beta CDR3 region. The library came from an HTBI-primed first-round RT-PCR and a second-round multiplex PCR. TCRdb re-called the multiplex PCR reads with MiXCR, one entry per CDR3 protein. The sample carries almost 750,000 distinct CDR3 sequences, roughly 40% recorded once. There are many counts of this clonotype. This CDR3 contains 14 residues. V lost 0 bases, J lost 4 bases, and 6 bases lay in between. Germline V lookup: CDR1 SEHNR, CDR2 FQNEAQ (reference sequence). In donors with ophthalmopathy, activity was moderate-to-severe, with CAS ≥3, NOSPECS ≥4 and duration under 3 months. Other autoimmune diseases, uncontrolled infections, pregnancy or lactation led to the exclusion of patients. The authors used Ficoll-Paque density gradient centrifugation to separate PBMCs. The input was 10 ml of fresh peripheral blood.

This chain joins TRBV7-9 and TRBJ2-2, with D possibly being TRBD1 (5 bases). Sequenced: peripheral blood. The sequence came from an adult man with Graves' ophthalmopathy. CDR3 DNA: TGTGCCAGCAGCTTAGCGGGGCCCACCGGGGAGCTGTTTTTT. Its translation: CASSLAGPTGELFF.